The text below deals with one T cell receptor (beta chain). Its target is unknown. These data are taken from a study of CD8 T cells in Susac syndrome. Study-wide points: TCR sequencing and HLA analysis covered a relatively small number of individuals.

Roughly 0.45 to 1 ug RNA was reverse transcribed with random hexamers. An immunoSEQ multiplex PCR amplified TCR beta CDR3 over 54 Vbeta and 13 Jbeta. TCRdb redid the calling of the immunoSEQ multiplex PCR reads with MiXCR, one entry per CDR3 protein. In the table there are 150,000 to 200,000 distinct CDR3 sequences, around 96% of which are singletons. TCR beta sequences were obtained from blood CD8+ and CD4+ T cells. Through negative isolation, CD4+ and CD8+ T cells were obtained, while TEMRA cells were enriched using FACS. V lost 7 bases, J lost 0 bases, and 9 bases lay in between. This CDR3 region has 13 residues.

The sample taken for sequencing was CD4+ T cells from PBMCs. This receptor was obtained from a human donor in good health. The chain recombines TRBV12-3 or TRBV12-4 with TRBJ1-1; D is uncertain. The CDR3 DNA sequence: TGTGCCAGCATGAGGACCCTGAACACTGAAGCTTTCTTT. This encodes CASMRTLNTEAFF.